This T cell receptor beta chain was profiled in a study of blood T cells in healthy people across ages. Study results and caveats: Without sorted subsets, naive and antigen-experienced compartments could not be conclusively compared.

Per the germline V gene, CDR1 is MDHEN and CDR2 is SYDVKM. CDR3 size: 10 residues. Trimming took off 6 bases at V and 9 bases at J, with 5 bases between the two ends. This clonotype was recorded a few times. Its antigen is still unknown. Through a sample-barcoded 5' primer and a J-beta primer mix, a second PCR was run for roughly 6 to 11 cycles. Tags on each cDNA molecule came from a template-switch adaptor with 12 random nucleotides. TCRdb processed the 5' RACE reads anew with MiXCR; each CDR3 protein has one entry. The data show 790,000 or so distinct CDR3 sequences, around three fifths seen once. Healthy Caucasian individuals from Russia aged roughly 6 to 90 served as donors. Every donor gave roughly 9.6 milliliters of peripheral blood.

What was sequenced was blood. This chain joins TRBV28 and TRBJ2-2; D remains unclear. The TCR comes from a man aged 35-49 years in good health. The CDR3 DNA reads TGTGCCAGCAGGTCCCGGGAGCTGTTTTTT. It specifies CASRSRELFF.